The 3 T cell receptor beta chains given below trace back to one sample, sequenced in a study of blood T cells in healthy people across ages. Together with a sample-barcoded 5' primer, a J-beta primer mix was included in a second PCR lasting about 7 to 11 cycles. MiXCR was run by TCRdb on the 5' RACE reads, yielding one entry per CDR3 protein. Of 780,000 or so distinct CDR3 sequences in the sample, 20% to 25% were seen once. This sample also appeared in a second study, on T cells of mothers and their children.

Material: blood. The receptors originated from a boy between 10 and 17 years old in good health.

The table lists this clonotype with a count of one. The V gene is TRBV6-2 or TRBV6-3, the J gene TRBJ2-5; 12 nucleotides line up with TRBD1. The J call may be in error: the DNA end matches TRBJ2-7 better. Germline CDR1 is MNHEY and CDR2 is SVGEGT. CDR3 length: 16 residues. In nucleotides, the CDR3 is TGTGCCAGCAGTTCTCTCGGGACAGGGGGCGAGTACGAGCAGTACTTC. It yields the protein CASSSLGTGGEYEQYF.

This clonotype was counted only a few times. This chain joins TRBV20-1 and TRBJ2-7; D possibly corresponds to TRBD1 (5 bases). From germline, CDR1 is DFQATT and CDR2 SNEGSKA (reference sequence). This CDR3 has 14 amino acids. Trimming pared 7 bases from V and 2 bases from J, leaving 18 bases between. The CDR3: CSVAQGVGTYEQYF. Here the CDR3 DNA reads TGCAGTGTAGCTCAAGGGGTGGGGACCTACGAGCAGTACTTC.

J is TRBJ2-3 and V is TRBV5-1, with TRBD2 identical over 9 bases. Germline-derived CDR1 and CDR2 are SGHRS and YFSETQ. V gave up 0 bases and J gave up 2 bases; unmatched junction bases: 7. The CDR3 has 17 amino acids. The CDR3 DNA follows: TGCGCCAGCAGCTTGGACCCTAGCGGGACCTCCACAGATACGCAGTATTTT. It is translated as CASSLDPSGTSTDTQYF.